This TCR beta chain was retrieved from a study of T cells after yellow fever vaccination. They built TCR cDNA with 5'RACE template switching, a step that put in a universal primer site and UMIs. Via MiXCR, TCRdb re-called the 5' RACE reads, giving one row per CDR3 protein. The table lists fewer than 650,000 distinct CDR3 sequences, 20% to 25% of them singletons. CDR1 and CDR2 (germline): SGDLS, YYNGEE. The V and J ends lost 0 bases and 3 bases respectively, with 9 bases between them. This CDR3 is built from 15 residues. This clonotype turned up a few times. The sequence was collected from a young man who received the YFV17D yellow fever vaccine. The material was PBMCs, obtained approximately 20 days after the first yellow fever vaccination. V is TRBV9 and J is TRBJ2-2, with D uncertain. CDR3 bases: TGTGCCAGCAGCGTAGAAGTAGGGCACACCGGGGAGCTGTTTTTT. Translation gives CASSVEVGHTGELFF. The full variable domain, its missing parts supplied by reference TRBV9 and TRBJ2-2, is DSGVTQTPKHLITATGQRVTLRCSPRSGDLSVYWYQQSLDQGLQFLIQYYNGEERAKGNILERFSAQQFPDLHSELNLSSLELGDSALYFCASSVEVGHTGELFFGEGSRLTVL.